This T cell receptor (beta chain) derives from a study of response to subunit inactivated influenza vaccine. Points on this clonotype: Antigen specificity is unknown.

The study's findings and limits: Authors suggested seasonal influenza vaccinations each recruit few new T cells.

Using its own MiXCR run on the RT-PCR reads, TCRdb lists one record per CDR3 protein. Among about 300,000 distinct CDR3 sequences, approximately 23% were seen once, and the ten largest hold 10% to 13%. The length of the CDR3 is 14 residues. Germline assignment: CDR1 LNHDA and CDR2 SQIVND (reference sequence). Trimming left V 5 bases short and J 5 bases short, with 13 bases between. This chain uses TRBV19 with TRBJ2-1; no definite D call. Sequenced here: PBMCs from blood, sampled approximately 22 months after vaccination. The sequence was collected from a man aged 45 to 75 who received an inactivated influenza vaccine. The CDR3 DNA sequence: TGTGCCAGTAGTCCGATAGGGCGGAACAATGAGCAGTTCTTC. Translation: CASSPIGRNNEQFF.